Listed below are T cell receptor beta chains from one sample, sequenced in a study of shared clonotypes between healthy human individuals. Produced via immunoSEQ multiplex PCR; TCRdb's table is partial and in-frame only. The sample yields roughly 640,000 clones, about 97% seen once. Sequenced sample: naive CD4+ T cells sorted from blood. These receptors were taken from a woman younger than 45 in good health. CDR3s include the opening cysteine and the closing phenylalanine or tryptophan. The D gene is left open where the match is weak. Size tells how often a clone was seen (once, few, many) or the class of an expanded clone, and some rows leave it out.

>.|TRBD1|TRBJ1-1|TRBV19|14
CASSMTGRNTEAFF
TGTGCCAGTAGTATGACAGGGCGTAACACTGAAGCTTTCTTT
>.|TRBD2|TRBJ2-1|TRBV4-1|16
CASSQTSGSLGNEQFF
TGCGCCAGCAGCCAGACTAGCGGGAGTCTGGGGAATGAGCAGTTCTTC
>.|.|TRBJ2-2|TRBV5-1|13
CASSFQPGGELFF
TGCGCCAGCAGCTTTCAGCCCGGAGGGGAGCTGTTTTTT
>.|.|TRBJ1-2|TRBV28|15
CASRAGTWGTYGYTF
TGTGCCAGCAGAGCCGGTACTTGGGGAACCTATGGCTACACCTTC
>.|TRBD2|TRBJ2-7|TRBV2|15
CASRVTSGSSYEQYF
TGTGCCAGCAGGGTGACTAGCGGGAGTTCCTACGAGCAGTACTTC
>.|TRBD1|TRBJ2-2|TRBV7-9|18
CASSSYRQGALSTGELFF
TGTGCCAGCAGCTCCTACCGGCAGGGGGCGTTGTCCACCGGGGAGCTGTTTTTT
>.|TRBD2|TRBJ2-7|TRBV5-1|14
CASSLDSGRGEQYF
TGCGCCAGCAGCTTGGATAGCGGGAGGGGCGAGCAGTACTTC
>.|.|TRBJ2-7|TRBV9|13
CASNRTLIYEQYF
TGTGCCAGCAACAGGACACTAATCTACGAGCAGTACTTC
>.|.|TRBJ2-3|TRBV28|14
CASRTAKRTDTQYF
TGTGCCAGCAGAACAGCTAAACGCACAGATACGCAGTATTTT
>.|TRBD2|TRBJ2-2|TRBV30|14
CAWSLRTRTGELFF
TGTGCCTGGAGTCTTCGGACTAGAACCGGGGAGCTGTTTTTT
>.|.|TRBJ1-1|TRBV7-9|14
CASSLGTLNTEAFF
TGTGCCAGCAGCTTAGGGACACTGAACACTGAAGCTTTCTTT
>.|.|TRBJ1-6|TRBV5-1|13
CASRKQANSPLHF
TGCGCCAGCAGGAAGCAGGCTAATTCACCCCTCCACTTT
>.|TRBD1|TRBJ2-7|TRBV28|15
CASSSGQGASYEQYF
TGTGCCAGCAGTTCAGGACAGGGGGCGTCGTACGAGCAGTACTTC
>.|.|TRBJ1-5|TRBV19|14
CASSWGGSNQPQHF
TGTGCCAGTAGTTGGGGAGGAAGCAATCAGCCCCAGCATTTT
>.|.|TRBJ1-4|TRBV7-9|15
CASSSPTGFNEKLFF
TGTGCCAGCAGCTCGCCGACAGGTTTTAATGAAAAACTGTTTTTT
>.|.|TRBJ2-2|TRBV15|19
CATSREVGRIPTRAGELFF
TGTGCCACCAGCAGAGAGGTAGGCAGGATTCCTACCCGGGCCGGGGAGCTGTTTTTT
>.|TRBD1|TRBJ1-5|TRBV28|19
CASSLGGQGKYWSNQPQHF
TGTGCCAGCAGTCTCGGGGGACAGGGGAAGTATTGGAGCAATCAGCCCCAGCATTTT
>.|.|TRBJ2-5|TRBV5-6|13
CATTRGWQETQYF
TGTGCCACAACTCGAGGGTGGCAAGAGACCCAGTACTTC
>.|TRBD1|TRBJ1-1|TRBV27|15
CASSPLKTGPTEAFF
TGTGCCAGCAGTCCTCTAAAGACAGGGCCCACTGAAGCTTTCTTT
>.|.|TRBJ2-3|TRBV15|15
CATSRDREFVDTQYF
TGTGCCACCAGCAGAGACCGGGAGTTCGTAGATACGCAGTATTTT
>.|.|TRBJ2-7|TRBV5-4|16
CASSPSLAGPTYEQYF
TGTGCCAGCAGCCCATCCCTGGCGGGGCCCACCTACGAGCAGTACTTC
>once|.|TRBJ1-3|TRBV11-2|12
CASSSEGNTIYF
TGTGCCAGCAGCTCCGAAGGAAACACCATATATTTT
>.|TRBD1|TRBJ1-1|TRBV11-1|15
CASSRDRGLDTEAFF
TGTGCCAGCAGCAGGGACAGGGGGCTAGACACTGAAGCTTTCTTT
>.|.|TRBJ2-7|TRBV28|11
CASSGLYEQYF
TGTGCCAGCAGTGGGCTTTATGAGCAGTACTTC
>.|.|TRBJ1-5|TRBV6-5|13
CASSYDSNQPQHF
TGTGCCAGCAGTTACGACAGTAATCAGCCCCAGCATTTT
>once|TRBD1|TRBJ1-5|TRBV19|15
CASQGVEGGGQPQHF
TGTGCCAGTCAGGGGGTGGAAGGGGGCGGTCAGCCCCAGCATTTT
>.|TRBD1|TRBJ2-6|TRBV19|15
CASSSTGSGANVLTF
TGTGCCAGTAGTTCGACAGGGTCTGGGGCCAACGTCCTGACTTTC
>.|.|TRBJ1-5|TRBV6-1|14
CASSDRGVNQPQHF
TGTGCCAGCAGTGACAGGGGAGTCAATCAGCCCCAGCATTTT
>.|.|TRBJ2-1|TRBV28|17
CASSLLAGTASLGEQFF
TGTGCCAGCAGTTTATTAGCCGGGACGGCTAGTTTGGGTGAGCAGTTCTTC
>once|TRBD1|TRBJ2-1|TRBV28|16
CASSLSGTGSYNEQFF
TGTGCCAGCAGTTTAAGCGGGACAGGGAGTTACAATGAGCAGTTCTTC
>once|.|TRBJ1-4|TRBV28|14
CASSSKPVIEKLFF
TGTGCCAGCAGTTCCAAGCCCGTTATTGAAAAACTGTTTTTT
>.|.|TRBJ2-5|TRBV6-5|14
CASSYSRIQETQYF
TGTGCCAGCAGTTACTCTAGGATTCAAGAGACCCAGTACTTC
>.|.|TRBJ1-4|TRBV28|12
CASSPRAEKLFF
TGTGCCAGCAGCCCCCGTGCTGAAAAACTGTTTTTT
>few|TRBD1|TRBJ1-1|TRBV19|14
CASRTKTGTTEAFF
TGTGCCAGTAGAACCAAGACAGGGACCACTGAAGCTTTCTTT
>.|TRBD2|TRBJ2-7|TRBV28|16
CASSWDGLAGSYEQYF
TGTGCCAGCAGTTGGGACGGGCTAGCGGGTTCCTACGAGCAGTACTTC
>.|TRBD1|TRBJ2-7|TRBV7-6|15
CASSWKGQGKDEQYF
TGTGCCAGCAGCTGGAAGGGACAGGGTAAAGACGAGCAGTACTTC
>.|.|TRBJ1-2|TRBV29-1|12
CSVAAGGAGYTF
TGCAGCGTTGCTGCCGGCGGGGCTGGCTACACCTTC
>.|TRBD2|TRBJ2-1|TRBV5-1|15
CASSLASGAYNEQFF
TGCGCCAGCAGCTTGGCTAGCGGGGCTTACAATGAGCAGTTCTTC
>.|.|TRBJ2-7|TRBV5-1|16
CASSLAGAGMYYEQYF
TGCGCCAGCAGCTTGGCGGGGGCGGGTATGTACTACGAGCAGTACTTC
>once|TRBD1|TRBJ1-2|TRBV9|13
CASSPVGQGGYTF
TGTGCCAGCAGCCCCGTAGGACAGGGCGGCTACACCTTC
>.|.|TRBJ2-6|TRBV6-5|15
CASSLQLAGANVLTF
TGTGCCAGCAGCTTACAGCTGGCTGGGGCCAACGTCCTGACTTTC
>.|.|TRBJ1-1|TRBV18|16
CASSPRARDTNTEAFF
TGTGCCAGCTCCCCGAGAGCCCGGGACACGAACACTGAAGCTTTCTTT
>.|.|TRBJ1-1|TRBV18|14
CASSPGGSGTEAFF
TGTGCCAGCTCACCAGGGGGATCGGGCACTGAAGCTTTCTTT
>.|TRBD2|TRBJ2-1|TRBV10-2|17
CASRSHLAGTKGTEQFF
TGCGCCAGTAGGTCTCACCTAGCGGGAACTAAAGGCACTGAGCAGTTCTTC
>.|.|TRBJ2-7|TRBV4-3|17
CASSSTLGGLASYEQYF
TGCGCCAGCAGCTCGACTTTGGGGGGGCTAGCGAGCTACGAGCAGTACTTC
>.|TRBD2|TRBJ2-1|TRBV2|16
CASSEQASGSGNEQFF
TGTGCCAGCAGTGAGCAGGCTAGCGGGAGTGGGAATGAGCAGTTCTTC